This entry lists 16 T cell receptor beta chains sequenced from one sample in a study of shared clonotypes between healthy human individuals. Selected positively for CCR7 and CD45RO-negative, naive CD8 cells excluded terminally differentiated effector memory CD45RA+ cells. Clones were read by immunoSEQ multiplex PCR, and TCRdb kept only the in-frame ones, dropping some. This sample has about 2 million clones, with just under 95% found just once. The specimen was naive CD8+ T cells sorted from blood. The receptors come from a man aged 18 to 35 in good health.

V and J are TRBV5-4 and TRBJ1-2; D might be TRBD1 (5 bases). CDR3 size: 13 residues. Trimming shortened V by 7 bases and J by 4 bases, and 14 bases separated the two germline ends. In germline, CDR1 is SGHNT, CDR2 YYREEE (reference sequence). The chain's CDR3 is CASLVDSSYGYTF. The CDR3 DNA reads as TGTGCCAGCTTGGTAGACAGCTCCTATGGCTACACCTTC.

J is TRBJ1-3 and V is TRBV11-2, with D tentatively TRBD1 (5 bases). The CDR3 sequence is 17 residues long. V was shortened by 0 bases and J by 3 bases, with 15 bases between the two germline ends. From germline, CDR1 is SGHAT and CDR2 FQNNGV. The CDR3, as DNA: TGTGCCAGCAGCTTAGAATGGGGGATTAGTGTTGGAAACACCATATATTTT. The encoded protein is CASSLEWGISVGNTIYF.

V is TRBV29-1 and J is TRBJ1-2; D might be TRBD1 (5 bases). Germline loops: CDR1 SQVTM, CDR2 ANQGSEA. V was shortened by 3 bases and J by 6 bases, with 5 bases between the two germline ends. This CDR3 comprises 10 residues. As DNA, the CDR3 is TGCAGCGTTGAGGGGGATGGCTACACCTTC. Translation: CSVEGDGYTF.

On this clone itself: The sample contains more than one DNA sequence encoding this CDR3. V and J are TRBV2 and TRBJ2-7; 11 bases line up with TRBD2. The CDR3 is made up of 14 amino acids. Germline CDR1 and CDR2: SNHLY and FYNNEI. The V segment lost 6 bases and the J segment 1 base; nucleotides outside the gene matches: 2. CDR3 residues: CASRGTSGSYEQYF. The CDR3 coding sequence is TGTGCCAGCAGAGGGACTAGCGGATCCTACGAGCAGTACTTC.

This chain links TRBV5-4 with TRBJ1-4, with 9 bases lining up with TRBD1. CDR1 is SGHNT, CDR2 YYREEE, per germline (reference sequence). J lost 5 bases, V lost 4 bases, and 3 bases had no gene match. The CDR3 spans 14 residues. The CDR3 sequence is CASSMGTGNEKLFF. The CDR3 DNA follows: TGTGCCAGCAGCATGGGGACAGGGAATGAAAAACTGTTTTTT.

The V gene is TRBV10-1, the J gene TRBJ2-2; 8 bases line up with TRBD2. Germline CDR1 is WNHNN and CDR2 is SYGVQD (reference sequence). This CDR3 spans 13 amino acids. V lost 4 bases, J lost 5 bases, and 0 bases stayed unmatched. CDR3 nucleotide sequence: TGCGCCAGCAGTGTAGCGGGAACCGGGGAGCTGTTTTTT. Encoded protein: CASSVAGTGELFF.

The genes are TRBV5-1 and TRBJ2-1, with TRBD2 matching 9 bases. The CDR3 extends over 17 amino acids. In germline, CDR1 is SGHRS, CDR2 YFSETQ. The junction had 9 bases not matched to a gene; V was cut back by 5 bases and J by 0 bases. The CDR3 nucleotides are TGCGCCAGCAGTTTAGCGGGGGCGCCGAGCTCCTACAATGAGCAGTTCTTC. It encodes CASSLAGAPSSYNEQFF.

The chain uses TRBV5-1 and TRBJ1-1; D not resolved. The V and J ends lost 4 bases and 4 bases respectively, with 11 bases between them. Germline CDR1 SGHRS, CDR2 YFSETQ. CDR3 length equals 13 residues. CDR3 residues: CASSIAGLTEAFF. In DNA, the CDR3 is TGCGCCAGCAGCATAGCAGGTCTCACTGAAGCTTTCTTT.

V is TRBV4-1 and J is TRBJ2-7, with a weak D call TRBD2 (6 bases). The germline CDR1 and CDR2 sequences are MGHRA and YSYEKL. V lost 4 bases and J lost 6, with 16 bases in between. CDR3 length: 14 amino acids. The CDR3 DNA is TGCGCCAGCAGCCCAAAATCGGAGGGCTTCGAGCAGTACTTC. Protein: CASSPKSEGFEQYF.

This sequence joins TRBV7-9 and TRBJ2-3; 8 bases agree with TRBD2. V lost 4 bases to trimming and J lost 3 bases; unmatched junction nucleotides: 9. CDR3 length: 16 residues. Germline V lookup: CDR1 SEHNR, CDR2 FQNEAQ (reference sequence). The CDR3 coding sequence is TGTGCCAGCAGCTCCGCTGAGCGGGGGCTTACAGATACGCAGTATTTT. Its protein product is CASSSAERGLTDTQYF.

The V call is TRBV5-1, the J call TRBJ1-2; D not resolved. Germline assignment: CDR1 SGHRS and CDR2 YFSETQ. The CDR3 runs to 13 residues. The V end was cut by 4 bases, the J end by 3 bases, with 10 bases between. The CDR3 nucleotides read TGCGCCAGCAGCCCTTCCGGACACTATGGCTACACCTTC. Translated, it gives CASSPSGHYGYTF.

The chain uses TRBV10-3 and TRBJ1-3, with D possibly matching TRBD1 (6 bases). The CDR3 has 16 residues. V was cut by 2 bases and J by 0 bases, with 11 bases left in between. CDR1 is ENHRY, CDR2 SYGVKD, per germline. The CDR3 nucleotides read TGTGCCATCAGTGAGGCACAGGGCCTCTCTGGAAACACCATATATTTT. The encoded protein is CAISEAQGLSGNTIYF.

V and J are TRBV25-1 and TRBJ2-1; unclear D gene. The CDR3 is 14 residues long. Germline CDR1 is MGHDK and CDR2 is SYGVNS. The germline V and J ends were trimmed by 7 bases and 8 bases, with 18 bases remaining between them. For the CDR3, the DNA is TGTGCCAGCACCATAGGTGAGGTCAGCGATGAGCAGTTCTTC. Protein: CASTIGEVSDEQFF.

V usage is TRBV11-2 and J usage is TRBJ2-3; D not resolved. This CDR3 is 15 amino acids long. Germline V gene data show CDR1 as SGHAT and CDR2 as FQNNGV. Between the trimmed V and J ends, which lost 7 bases and 3 bases, there was a span of 17 bases. CDR3 residues: CASTFITLGTDTQYF. CDR3 nucleotide sequence: TGTGCCAGCACCTTCATCACTCTTGGGACAGATACGCAGTATTTT.

V is TRBV6-5 and J is TRBJ2-7; 7 nucleotides match TRBD1. V dropped 4 bases and J dropped 9; count of bases not matched to a gene: 9. This CDR3 has 13 amino acids. Germline assignment: CDR1 MNHEY and CDR2 SVGAGI. The CDR3: CASSLTGPTVQYF. The CDR3 DNA sequence: TGTGCCAGCAGTTTGACAGGGCCCACGGTGCAGTACTTC.

The CDR3 bases are TGTGCCAGCAGTCCCCGGTTCGCGTCCGGGGAGCAGTACTTC. Its protein is CASSPRFASGEQYF. The V and J genes are TRBV28 and TRBJ2-7; D uncertain. Germline-derived CDR1 and CDR2 are MDHEN and SYDVKM. This CDR3 comprises 14 residues. V gave up 5 bases and J gave up 7 bases, with 18 bases separating them.